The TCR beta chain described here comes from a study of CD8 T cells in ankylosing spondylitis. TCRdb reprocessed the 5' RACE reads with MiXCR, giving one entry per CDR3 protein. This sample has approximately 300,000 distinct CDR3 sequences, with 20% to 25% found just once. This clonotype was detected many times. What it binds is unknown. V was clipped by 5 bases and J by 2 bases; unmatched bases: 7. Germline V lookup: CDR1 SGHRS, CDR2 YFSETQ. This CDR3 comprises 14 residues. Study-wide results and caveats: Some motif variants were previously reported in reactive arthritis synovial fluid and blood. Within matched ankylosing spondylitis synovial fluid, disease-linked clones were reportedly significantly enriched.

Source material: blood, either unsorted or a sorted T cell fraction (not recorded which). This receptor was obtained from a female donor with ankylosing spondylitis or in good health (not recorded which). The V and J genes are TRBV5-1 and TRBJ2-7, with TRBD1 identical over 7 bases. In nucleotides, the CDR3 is TGCGCCAGCAGTTCCCGACAGGGTCCCTACGAGCAGTACTTC. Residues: CASSSRQGPYEQYF.